Presented here are 23 T cell receptor beta chains from one specimen sequenced in a study of monozygotic twins with inflammatory bowel disease. TCRdb reprocessed the 5' RACE reads and stores each CDR3 protein as one record, lacking DNA. The data show approximately 420,000 distinct CDR3 sequences, and the top ten clones hold 2% to 2.5%. Sequencing was carried out using blood. The receptors were gathered from a human donor with ulcerative colitis or Crohn's disease, or a healthy co-twin of an affected twin (not recorded which).

The rearrangement joins TRBV18 to TRBJ2-7; no DNA is available, so the TRBD1 call from TCRdb remains unchecked. The CDR3 runs to 14 residues. The germline V gene has CDR1 KGHSH and CDR2 LQKENI. The CDR3: CASSPRTGSYEQYF.

The chain uses TRBV29-1 and TRBJ2-1; as DNA is missing, the TRBD1 call by TCRdb cannot be tested. Per the germline V gene, CDR1 is SQVTM and CDR2 is ANQGSEA. This CDR3 has 12 residues. The CDR3: CSVDQGGNEQFF.

CDR3 loop: CPSSLVDISNTGELFF. The chain carries TRBV5-1 and TRBJ2-2; TCRdb outputs TRBD1, but without DNA this stays unchecked. CDR1 and CDR2 from the germline V gene are SGHRS and YFSETQ. This CDR3 comprises 16 residues.

V gene TRBV5-5 combines with J gene TRBJ2-7; TCRdb returns TRBD1, unconfirmable since there is no DNA. Germline CDR1 SGHKS, CDR2 YYEKEE (reference sequence). The CDR3 sequence is 15 residues long. The CDR3: CASSLRDREAYEQYF.

This sequence joins TRBV20-1 and TRBJ2-7. The CDR3 totals 14 residues. CDR1 is DFQATT and CDR2 is SNEGSKA in the germline V gene (reference sequence). CDR3 amino acids: CSARHSLGNYEQYF.

The rearrangement uses TRBV25-1 and TRBJ2-1; TCRdb outputs TRBD1, but without DNA this stays unchecked. Germline V gene sequence: CDR1 MGHDK, CDR2 SYGVNS. The CDR3 spans 20 residues. The CDR3 is CASSEGYGGSVLSSYNEQFF.

The chain has TRBV3-1 and TRBJ2-5; TCRdb indicates TRBD2, and absent DNA this call remains unverified. This CDR3 has 17 amino acids. Germline values: CDR1 LGHDT, CDR2 YNNKEL (reference sequence). CDR3: CASSQGTSGGGEETQYF.

V is TRBV4-2 and J is TRBJ1-2; TCRdb's assignment of TRBD1 cannot be checked, as there is no DNA. Germline-derived CDR1 and CDR2 are LGHNA and YNFKEQ. The CDR3 contains 15 residues. The chain's CDR3 is CASSHRKGDPDGYTF.

The chain has TRBV27 and TRBJ2-7; lacking DNA, the TRBD1 call made by TCRdb goes unchecked. The V gene's germline CDR1 is MNHEY and CDR2 SMNVEV (reference sequence). This CDR3 is built from 13 residues. The chain's CDR3 is CASSPTGADEQYF.

The V gene is TRBV2, the J gene TRBJ2-2; absent DNA, TCRdb's TRBD2 call cannot be checked. CDR1 is SNHLY and CDR2 is FYNNEI in the germline V gene. The CDR3 is 17 amino acids. CDR3 loop: CASGGQELAANTGELFF.

V gene TRBV7-2 combines with J gene TRBJ1-4. CDR3 length equals 17 residues. Germline-derived CDR1 and CDR2 are SGHTA and FQGNSA. The CDR3 is CASSLATSPRANEKLFF.

The rearrangement links TRBV3-1 to TRBJ2-5; absent DNA, TCRdb's TRBD1 call cannot be checked. Germline loops: CDR1 LGHDT, CDR2 YNNKEL (reference sequence). The CDR3 spans 14 residues. The CDR3 loop reads CASSQDVRAETQYF.

This chain links TRBV6-5 with TRBJ2-5; TCRdb indicates TRBD1, and absent DNA this call remains unverified. This CDR3 has 19 amino acids. Germline values: CDR1 MNHEY, CDR2 SVGAGI. The CDR3 protein is CASSYPLTGPFSHQETQYF.

V gene TRBV11-2 combines with J gene TRBJ1-1; TCRdb names TRBD1, which stays unverified in the absence of DNA. Germline V lookup: CDR1 SGHAT, CDR2 FQNNGV. CDR3 size: 14 residues. CDR3 loop: CASSLHRKNTEAFF.

The CDR3 protein is CASSEELGRSYNYGYTF. The V call is TRBV10-2, the J call TRBJ1-2. Germline loops: CDR1 WSHSY, CDR2 SAAADI. The CDR3 is 17 residues long.

V and J are TRBV29-1 and TRBJ1-4. Germline V gene data show CDR1 as SQVTM and CDR2 as ANQGSEA. The CDR3 extends over 13 amino acids. CDR3: CSVAGSTNEKLFF.

This chain links TRBV6-2 or TRBV6-3 with TRBJ2-7. The CDR3 length is 11 residues. Germline V gene sequence: CDR1 MNHEY, CDR2 SVGEGT. The CDR3 reads CASSYEREQYF.

The CDR3 loop is CSARLYPWGSDQPQHF. This sequence joins TRBV20-1 and TRBJ1-5. Germline CDR1 reads DFQATT; CDR2 reads SNEGSKA (reference sequence). The CDR3 runs 16 residues.

The V gene is TRBV28, the J gene TRBJ2-5; no DNA is available, so the TRBD1 call from TCRdb remains unchecked. The CDR3 is made up of 15 amino acids. CDR1 is MDHEN and CDR2 is SYDVKM in the germline V gene. The CDR3 loop reads CASSLAGQNWGTQYF.

This rearrangement joins TRBV6-2 or TRBV6-3 to TRBJ2-5; TCRdb outputs TRBD2, but without DNA this stays unchecked. Germline V gene data show CDR1 as MNHEY and CDR2 as SVGEGT. The CDR3 loop spans 15 amino acids. CDR3: CASSGLAGARGTQYF.

The genes are TRBV2 and TRBJ2-1; TCRdb reports TRBD1, a call that lacks DNA to check it against. The CDR3 consists of 16 residues. CDR1 and CDR2 (germline): SNHLY, FYNNEI. CDR3 amino acids: CASRALGVGGHNEQFF.

The rearrangement uses TRBV19 and TRBJ1-1. Germline-derived CDR1 and CDR2 are LNHDA and SQIVND (reference sequence). CDR3 length: 14 residues. The CDR3 region is CASSGRTLNTEAFF. Full variable domain (missing parts from reference TRBV19 and TRBJ1-1): DGGITQSPKYLFRKEGQNVTLSCEQNLNHDAMYWYRQDPGQGLRLIYYSQIVNDFQKGDIAEGYSVSREKKESFPLTVTSAQKNPTAFYLCASSGRTLNTEAFFGQGTRLTVV.

This sequence joins TRBV27 and TRBJ2-7; TCRdb picks TRBD1, but there is no DNA to check that call. Germline loops: CDR1 MNHEY, CDR2 SMNVEV (reference sequence). The CDR3 extends over 14 amino acids. The CDR3 region is CASSPGQSLYEQYF.